This T cell receptor (beta chain) was sequenced during a study of cytomegalovirus exposure and HLA in healthy donors. Overall study results and limits: Of the V segments, some could not be distinguished, including TRBV6-2 and TRBV6-3, and were excluded. CMV antigen specificity of three CMV-associated chains was confirmed in vitro.

By share of the sample, this clone is medium-sized. Its matching antigen is unknown. This sample also contains other DNA sequences that code for the same CDR3. The PCR employed 60 Vbeta primers together with 13 Jbeta primers. Only in-frame clones appear in the TCRdb table, and some are missing; sequencing was by immunoSEQ multiplex PCR. The sample yields 150,000 or so clones, about 79% seen once. Regarding donors, all were healthy bone marrow donors. V lost 4 bases and J 4 bases, leaving 7 bases between the germline ends. Germline V gene sequence: CDR1 MDHEN, CDR2 SYDVKM. CDR3 size: 13 residues. The V call is TRBV28, the J call TRBJ2-2, with D perhaps matching TRBD1 (6 bases). The sequence derives from a woman aged 50 to 65 in good health and CMV-seropositive. Sequencing used PBMCs. The CDR3 loop is CASSSRGTGELFF. The CDR3, as DNA: TGTGCCAGCAGTTCCAGGGGCACCGGGGAGCTGTTTTTT.